This T cell receptor beta chain is from a study of blood T cell repertoires in COVID-19. This clone was seen more than once but under ten times. The CDR3 has 14 residues. The V and J ends lost 5 bases and 5 bases respectively, with 16 bases between them. The germline CDR1 and CDR2 sequences are SNHLY and FYNNEI. Authors' processing steps: How many nucleated cells were present was estimated from reference gene primer amplification. Repertoires were generated with immunoSEQ multiplex PCR, while TCRdb's copy carries only in-frame clones and drops some. V and J calls and clone size are copied from that table; D and trimming were computed from the DNA. The table shows 100,000 to 120,000 clones, with roughly 80% occurring only once.

The sample taken for sequencing was peripheral blood. This receptor was taken from a man in his forties or fifties with acute or convalescent COVID-19. The rearrangement links TRBV2 to TRBJ2-7; the D gene is possibly TRBD2 (6 bases). The CDR3 DNA reads as TGTGCCAGCAGTACCGGGGGAGGAAAAGACGAGCAGTACTTC. Translation gives CASSTGGGKDEQYF.